These 19 T cell receptor beta chains were all obtained from the same sample, sequenced in a study of blood T cell repertoires in COVID-19. Data came from immunoSEQ multiplex PCR; TCRdb stores just in-frame clones and leaves some out. Of about 190,000 clones listed, approximately 79% are singletons. Material for sequencing was peripheral blood. These receptors were taken from a woman aged 70-85 years with acute or convalescent COVID-19.

This chain connects TRBV19 to TRBJ2-5, with TRBD2 identical over 7 bases. The V segment lost 3 bases and the J segment 4 bases; nucleotides outside the gene matches: 8. From germline, CDR1 is LNHDA and CDR2 SQIVND (reference sequence). There are 15 residues in the CDR3. CDR3 coding DNA: TGTGCCAGTAGTATCGCTGGGGGGGAACGAGAGACCCAGTACTTC. This sequence encodes CASSIAGGERETQYF.

In this sample, this clone turned up once. The chain carries TRBV25-1 and TRBJ1-4; D gene unclear. The CDR3 has 15 amino acids. Trimming left V 2 bases short and J 5 bases short, with 12 bases between. CDR1 is MGHDK, CDR2 SYGVNS, per germline. The CDR3 DNA reads TGTGCCAGCAGTGAACCTGAGGGATGGAATGAAAAACTGTTTTTT. It translates to CASSEPEGWNEKLFF.

The chain couples TRBV7-2 to TRBJ2-1; 9 nucleotides match TRBD2. The V gene end was trimmed by 5 bases and the J gene end by 14 bases; junction bases not matched to a gene: 7. This CDR3 has 12 residues. The germline V gene encodes CDR1 SGHTA and CDR2 FQGNSA. The CDR3 sequence is CASSLGREGKFF. The CDR3 nucleotides read TGTGCCAGCAGCCTTGGGCGGGAGGGGAAGTTCTTC.

This chain joins TRBV12-3 or TRBV12-4 and TRBJ1-1; D is ambiguous. V lost 2 bases and J 10 bases, leaving 11 bases between the germline ends. The CDR3 runs 12 residues. The CDR3 here is CASSLTTLGAFF. CDR3 sequence (DNA): TGTGCCAGCAGTTTAACGACTCTTGGAGCTTTCTTT.

CDR3 coding DNA: TGTGCCAGCAGCTCAAGGACAAGCATGAACACTGAAGCTTTCTTT. Translating gives CASSSRTSMNTEAFF. V usage is TRBV7-9 and J usage is TRBJ1-1; tentatively, D is TRBD1 (5 bases). V lost 4 bases and J lost 0, with 12 bases in between. The CDR3 runs to 15 residues. Looked up from germline, CDR1 is SEHNR and CDR2 is FQNEAQ (reference sequence).

This clone was counted a single time. V usage is TRBV30 and J usage is TRBJ2-6, with TRBD1 matching 8 bases. J was trimmed by 3 bases and V by 4 bases; bases with no gene match: 2. This CDR3 has 14 residues. Germline lookup yields CDR1 GTSNPN and CDR2 SVGIG (reference sequence). As DNA, the CDR3 is TGTGCCTGGACAGGGGGCGGTGGGGCCAACGTCCTGACTTTC. Residues: CAWTGGGGANVLTF.

The CDR3 loop reads CASSPSGFGSYNEQFF. The CDR3 coding sequence is TGTGCCAGCAGCCCCTCGGGGTTTGGGTCCTACAATGAGCAGTTCTTC. The chain has TRBV7-3 and TRBJ2-1; a possible D gene is TRBD2 (5 bases). The CDR3 length is 16 residues. Trimming took 5 bases from V and 1 from J, leaving 15 bases between them. Germline CDR1 reads SGHTA; CDR2 reads FQGTGA.

This clone has only a few counts. The chain has TRBV18 and TRBJ2-7; 7 bases line up with TRBD1. Trimming cost V 6 bases and J 1 base; bases outside gene matches: 6. The CDR3 consists of 14 residues. Germline values: CDR1 KGHSH, CDR2 LQKENI. The CDR3 DNA follows: TGTGCCAGCTCCATCGGACAGGAATCCTACGAGCAGTACTTC. This translates into CASSIGQESYEQYF.

The chain has TRBV2 and TRBJ1-5, with D hard to call. CDR1 SNHLY and CDR2 FYNNEI come from the germline V gene. There are 15 residues in the CDR3. Trimming left V 7 bases short and J 2 bases short, with 15 bases between. The CDR3 loop is CASIQDTIGNQPQHF. The CDR3 DNA reads as TGTGCCAGCATCCAAGACACGATAGGCAATCAGCCCCAGCATTTT. The full variable domain, completed using reference TRBV2 and TRBJ1-5, is EPEVTQTPSHQVTQMGQEVILRCVPISNHLYFYWYRQILGQKVEFLVSFYNNEISEKSEIFDDQFSVERPDGSNFTLKIRSTKLEDSAMYFCASIQDTIGNQPQHFGDGTRLSIL.

This chain links TRBV19 with TRBJ1-1; 7 nucleotides agree with TRBD1. V trimming: 4 bases; J trimming: 1 base; junction bases outside the gene matches: 3. CDR3 size: 14 residues. CDR1 LNHDA and CDR2 SQIVND come from the germline V gene (reference sequence). CDR3 sequence (DNA): TGTGCCAGTAGTACCGGGACAGAGAACACTGAAGCTTTCTTT. Translated: CASSTGTENTEAFF.

V is TRBV5-1 and J is TRBJ2-3, with 10 bases identical to TRBD2. The CDR3 has 15 residues. Trimming took 4 bases from V and 2 from J; bases not matched to a gene: 4. Germline V gives CDR1 SGHRS, CDR2 YFSETQ. CDR3 sequence: CASSLGTSVTDTQYF. The CDR3 DNA sequence: TGCGCCAGCAGCCTCGGGACTAGCGTCACAGATACGCAGTATTTT.

The chain uses TRBV9 and TRBJ2-4; 10 nucleotides match TRBD1. This CDR3 contains 17 residues. Trimming at V came to 5 bases and at J to 0 bases, leaving 8 bases not matched to a gene. Germline V gene data show CDR1 as SGDLS and CDR2 as YYNGEE. CDR3 DNA: TGTGCCAGCAGGACAGGGGGCAACCAACTAGCCAAAAACATTCAGTACTTC. Protein product: CASRTGGNQLAKNIQYF.

This clone was recorded once. J is TRBJ1-6 and V is TRBV4-2; 10 positions match TRBD1. CDR1 LGHNA and CDR2 YNFKEQ come from the germline V gene. V dropped 5 bases and J dropped 8; count of bases not matched to a gene: 3. The CDR3 consists of 14 residues. CDR3 protein: CASSDGQGDSPLHF. Here the CDR3 DNA reads TGTGCCAGCAGCGACGGACAGGGGGATTCACCCCTCCACTTT.

The J gene is TRBJ2-7, the V gene TRBV5-4; 13 bases match TRBD2. The germline CDR1 and CDR2 sequences are SGHNT and YYREEE (reference sequence). This CDR3 has 15 amino acids. The V gene end was trimmed by 3 bases and the J gene end by 7 bases; junction bases not matched to a gene: 7. CDR3: CASSYGTSGINEQYF. CDR3 DNA sequence: TGTGCCAGCAGCTATGGGACTAGCGGGATCAATGAGCAGTACTTC.

This clone has a handful of counts. This rearrangement joins TRBV7-3 to TRBJ1-2, with D maybe TRBD1 (5 bases). Germline V lookup: CDR1 SGHTA, CDR2 FQGTGA. CDR3 size: 15 residues. V lost 5 bases, J lost 7 bases, and 20 bases lay in between. The CDR3 DNA reads as TGTGCCAGCAGCCCAAACCCCCGGGGGGAACTTGGCTACACCTTC. Translation: CASSPNPRGELGYTF.

The rearrangement uses TRBV5-4 and TRBJ2-5; 8 bases agree with TRBD1. CDR3 length: 15 amino acids. Germline-derived CDR1 and CDR2 are SGHNT and YYREEE (reference sequence). V dropped 4 bases and J dropped 2; count of bases not matched to a gene: 7. Here the CDR3 DNA reads TGTGCCAGCAGCCTCCGGGACAGGTCACAAGAGACCCAGTACTTC. This encodes CASSLRDRSQETQYF.

The gene calls are TRBV7-2 and TRBJ2-7; D is possibly TRBD2 (5 bases). V was pared by 5 bases and J by 5 bases, with 13 bases between. CDR1 SGHTA and CDR2 FQGNSA come from the germline V gene. The CDR3 consists of 13 residues. The CDR3 nucleotides read TGTGCCAGCAGCCCGCCTCCGGGGAACGAGCAGTACTTC. Translation: CASSPPPGNEQYF. Full variable domain (rest looked up from reference TRBV7-2 and TRBJ2-7): GAGVSQSPSNKVTEKGKDVELRCDPISGHTALYWYRQSLGQGLEFLIYFQGNSAPDKSGLPSDRFSAERTGGSVSTLTIQRTQQEDSAVYLCASSPPPGNEQYFGPGTRLTVT.

The chain's CDR3 is CAWKWTGTDTQYF. The CDR3 bases are TGTGCCTGGAAGTGGACGGGAACAGATACGCAGTATTTT. The V gene is TRBV30, the J gene TRBJ2-3; a possible D gene is TRBD2 (5 bases). There are 13 residues in the CDR3. The V end lost 4 bases, the J end lost 3 bases, and 11 bases lay between the germline ends. Germline V gene sequence: CDR1 GTSNPN, CDR2 SVGIG (reference sequence).

The chain is built from TRBV6-1 and TRBJ1-1; TRBD1 aligns across 9 bases. The junction had 6 bases not matched to a gene; V was cut back by 7 bases and J by 0 bases. This CDR3 region has 15 residues. The V gene's germline CDR1 is MNHNS and CDR2 SASEGT. This CDR3 is CASITGGKVNTEAFF. CDR3 DNA: TGTGCCAGCATCACAGGGGGCAAGGTGAACACTGAAGCTTTCTTT.